This TCR beta chain derives from a study of patients and donors after allogeneic stem cell transplantation. CDR1 and CDR2 from the germline V gene are LNHNV and YYDKDF (reference sequence). The CDR3 contains 13 residues. Trimming pared 0 bases from V and 14 bases from J, leaving 13 bases between. From the RT-PCR reads, TCRdb called clonotypes with MiXCR, one entry per CDR3 protein. The sample yields fewer than 250,000 distinct CDR3 sequences, less than 15% seen once. This clonotype was counted only a few times. Sequencing was performed on blood, either unsorted or a sorted T cell fraction (not recorded which). This chain uses TRBV15 with TRBJ1-4; D not certain. The clonotype originates from a human donor who was either an allogeneic HSCT recipient or a stem cell or donor lymphocyte infusion donor (not recorded which). It is not recorded whose cells these are; they may come from a transplant donor. In nucleotides, the CDR3 is TGTGCCACCAGCAGAGATCTCCTAGCGTTGCTGTTTTTT. It codes for CATSRDLLALLFF.